This is a list of T cell receptor beta chains from one sample in a study of blood T cells in healthy people across ages. TCRdb redid the calling of the 5' RACE reads with MiXCR, one entry per CDR3 protein. The sample records hundreds of thousands of distinct CDR3 sequences, roughly 20% being singletons. The specimen was blood. These receptors all come from a man in his sixties or seventies in good health. Both conserved end residues are part of each CDR3. D genes are given only for firm matches. Size is omitted from some rows. Given values are once, few, many or a class for expanded clones.

clone size: many; V gene: TRBV3-1; CDR3 length: 18; D gene: NA; J gene: TRBJ2-1; CDR3 DNA: TGTGCCAGCAGCCAAGAGGGAACGCGCTGGAGCTCCTACAATGAGCAGTTCTTC; CDR3 protein: CASSQEGTRWSSYNEQFF
clone size: NA; V gene: TRBV20-1; CDR3 length: 14; D gene: NA; J gene: TRBJ2-7; CDR3 DNA: TGCAGTGCTAAAGCCGGGAGTGGGTCCTACGAGCAGTACTTC; CDR3 protein: CSAKAGSGSYEQYF
clone size: few; V gene: TRBV7-6; CDR3 length: 15; D gene: TRBD1; J gene: TRBJ2-5; CDR3 DNA: TGTGCCAGCAGCTCGGACAGGGGTCAAAGAGAGACCCAGTACTTC; CDR3 protein: CASSSDRGQRETQYF
clone size: NA; V gene: TRBV18; CDR3 length: 14; D gene: NA; J gene: TRBJ2-7; CDR3 DNA: TGTGCCAGCTCACCACCGAGGAGAATGGGTGAGCAGTACTTC; CDR3 protein: CASSPPRRMGEQYF
clone size: few; V gene: TRBV7-9; CDR3 length: 15; D gene: NA; J gene: TRBJ2-7; CDR3 DNA: TGTGCCAGCAGCTTAGGCCCTACTGAATACTACGAGCAGTACTTC; CDR3 protein: CASSLGPTEYYEQYF
clone size: NA; V gene: TRBV4-1; CDR3 length: 16; D gene: TRBD1; J gene: TRBJ1-6; CDR3 DNA: TGCGCCAGCAGCCAGGATGACAGGGTTGATAATTCACCCCTCCACTTT; CDR3 protein: CASSQDDRVDNSPLHF
clone size: NA; V gene: TRBV28; CDR3 length: 14; D gene: TRBD1; J gene: TRBJ2-2; CDR3 DNA: TGTGCCAGCATCCTGGACAGGGGTGCCGGGGAGCTGTTTTTT; CDR3 protein: CASILDRGAGELFF
clone size: NA; V gene: TRBV7-8; CDR3 length: 15; D gene: NA; J gene: TRBJ2-3; CDR3 DNA: TGTGCCAGCAGCTTACAGGGCCAATGCACAGATACGCAGTATTTT; CDR3 protein: CASSLQGQCTDTQYF
clone size: NA; V gene: TRBV7-2; CDR3 length: 16; D gene: TRBD2; J gene: TRBJ2-3; CDR3 DNA: TGTGCCAGCAGCTCCGGGAGGAAAGGGGTCTCAGATACGCAGTATTTT; CDR3 protein: CASSSGRKGVSDTQYF
clone size: NA; V gene: TRBV28; CDR3 length: 15; D gene: NA; J gene: TRBJ2-3; CDR3 DNA: TGTGCCAGCAGTTTCAGAACAGGGCGCACAGATACGCAGTATTTT; CDR3 protein: CASSFRTGRTDTQYF
clone size: few; V gene: TRBV13; CDR3 length: 14; D gene: TRBD1; J gene: TRBJ2-7; CDR3 DNA: TGTGCCAGCAGCGACCGGGACAGCGCCTACGAGCAGTACTTC; CDR3 protein: CASSDRDSAYEQYF
clone size: few; V gene: TRBV20-1; CDR3 length: 15; D gene: TRBD1; J gene: TRBJ2-2; CDR3 DNA: TGCAGTGCTAGCGGGACAGGGGTCCCCACCGGGGAGCTGTTTTTT; CDR3 protein: CSASGTGVPTGELFF
clone size: many; V gene: TRBV7-9; CDR3 length: 15; D gene: NA; J gene: TRBJ2-7; CDR3 DNA: TGTGCCAGCAGCTTAGCGAGGGGCGGTACCTACGAGCAGTACTTC; CDR3 protein: CASSLARGGTYEQYF
clone size: NA; V gene: TRBV6-5; CDR3 length: 14; D gene: TRBD2; J gene: TRBJ2-5; CDR3 DNA: TGTGCCAGCAGGGCAAGCGGGAGGGCGGAGACCCAGTACTTC; CDR3 protein: CASRASGRAETQYF
clone size: NA; V gene: TRBV28; CDR3 length: 14; D gene: TRBD1; J gene: TRBJ1-2; CDR3 DNA: TGTGCCAGCAGTCCACAGGGGGCGGTCTATGGCTACACCTTC; CDR3 protein: CASSPQGAVYGYTF
clone size: few; V gene: TRBV9; CDR3 length: 13; D gene: NA; J gene: TRBJ1-6; CDR3 DNA: TGTGCCAGCAGCGTTGCACAAGATTCACCCCTCCACTTT; CDR3 protein: CASSVAQDSPLHF
clone size: NA; V gene: TRBV4-3; CDR3 length: 14; D gene: NA; J gene: TRBJ2-2; CDR3 DNA: TGCGCCAGCAGCCAAGTTATGGGCACCGGGGAGCTGTTTTTT; CDR3 protein: CASSQVMGTGELFF
clone size: NA; V gene: TRBV5-1; CDR3 length: 15; D gene: NA; J gene: TRBJ2-7; CDR3 DNA: TGCGCCAGCAGCCTCAACGGAGACAGTTCCTACGAGCAGTACTTC; CDR3 protein: CASSLNGDSSYEQYF
clone size: many; V gene: TRBV6-6; CDR3 length: 14; D gene: TRBD1; J gene: TRBJ2-1; CDR3 DNA: TGTGCCAGCGAACGTGGGACAGGGAGCAATGAGCAGTTCTTC; CDR3 protein: CASERGTGSNEQFF
clone size: NA; V gene: TRBV15; CDR3 length: 15; D gene: TRBD1; J gene: TRBJ1-1; CDR3 DNA: TGTGCCACCAGCAGAGATTTTACAGGGGGCACTGAAGCTTTCTTT; CDR3 protein: CATSRDFTGGTEAFF
clone size: few; V gene: TRBV6-5; CDR3 length: 14; D gene: NA; J gene: TRBJ2-7; CDR3 DNA: TGTGCCAGCAGTTACTCGTACAGACCCTACGAGCAGTACTTC; CDR3 protein: CASSYSYRPYEQYF
clone size: NA; V gene: TRBV20-1; CDR3 length: 17; D gene: NA; J gene: TRBJ2-7; CDR3 DNA: TGCAGTGCCAGTGATTGGTTACAGGGCCTACCCTCCTACGAGCAGTACTTC; CDR3 protein: CSASDWLQGLPSYEQYF
clone size: NA; V gene: TRBV2; CDR3 length: 16; D gene: TRBD1; J gene: TRBJ2-3; CDR3 DNA: TGTGCCAGCAGAGCCCGACAGGGGGCGAGCCCAGATACGCAGTATTTT; CDR3 protein: CASRARQGASPDTQYF
clone size: many; V gene: TRBV20-1; CDR3 length: 15; D gene: NA; J gene: TRBJ1-5; CDR3 DNA: TGCAGTGCTAGAGACGGAAGTGCGGGCAATCAGCCCCAGCATTTT; CDR3 protein: CSARDGSAGNQPQHF